This TCR beta chain appears in the sequencing data of a study of T cell clonality in common variable immunodeficiency (dated by TCRdb to about 2015). The study at large found these results: CVID TCRbeta sequences reportedly showed fewer deletions and N-nucleotide insertions and lacked highly modified clones with 13 or more V deletions. Despite equal DNA input, controls averaged roughly 80,000 unique sequences per sample versus roughly 32,000 in CVID samples. Compared with healthy controls, CVID subjects showed increased TCRbeta clonality (t-test p = 0.018), a feature most characteristic of about a third of subjects. Fewer TCRbeta clones were shared among CVID subjects than among healthy controls (p < 0.0001). Patient heterogeneity within the CVID cohort put limits on correlating repertoire features with clinical complications. According to the authors, figuring out what caused the increased clonality in CVID would require sequencing the repertoires of T cell subpopulations.

Standard criteria were used to diagnose CVID, namely serum IgG, IgA and/or IgM reduced below the normal range together with specific antibody deficiency. A total of fewer than 50 subjects (roughly 15 female and approximately 30 male; age range roughly 8 to 70 years, mean age around 41) were included in the CVID group. Most of the CVID patients and most of the healthy controls were of Caucasian heritage. All CVID subjects had received replacement immunoglobulin therapy for at least one year at the time of study participation. No CVID subject was ill or taking immunomodulatory or immunosuppressive medication when blood was collected. Heparinized peripheral whole blood samples of roughly 5 to 8.5 ml were collected from each donor. Genomic DNA from adults with common variable immune deficiency (CVID) and from healthy adult controls was the source for sequencing TCRbeta CDR3 repertoires. To isolate peripheral blood mononuclear cells, diluted blood was subjected to density centrifugation over Hypaque 1077 or Ficoll-Paque. Genomic DNA was obtained from unsorted mononuclear cells using either Qiagen column purification or a centrifugation-based method.

Based on its abundance in the sample, this clone is medium-sized (0.01 to 0.1%). The antigen it binds to is not known. Read coverage stops 3 residues before the CDR3 terminus; the germline J gene supplies the remainder. The germline V gene provides CDR1 SQVTM and CDR2 ANQGSEA. V is cut back by 3 bases and J by 2 bases, with 6 bases in the junction unmatched. The CDR3 spans 14 residues, from the cysteine through the phenylalanine. The DNA covers only part of the CDR3, 33 bases in frame from base 1. CVID samples and control samples contributed equivalent amounts of genomic DNA as sequencing input. For every sample, a 60 bp segment covering the rearranged TCRbeta CDR3 region was amplified and then sequenced. TCRbeta amplification used the immunoSEQ assay, a bias-corrected multiplex PCR with high-throughput sequencing. For the original study's pipeline: Every unique nucleotide sequence counted as a clone and was annotated with V, D and J genes, copy number and frequency. Sequences were labeled productive if in frame, and non-productive if out of frame or containing stop codons. As previously described, clonality was computed from Shannon's entropy. The predicted amino acid sequences of productive clones were used to derive the mean CDR3 Kyte-Doolittle hydropathy. Using the R hclust function, scaled V gene usage was clustered hierarchically with Manhattan distance and complete linkage. Clone sharing by CDR3 amino acid sequence was assessed by resampling 12 repertoires per group over 100 rounds. The repertoires were searched for approximately 70 published EBV-specific and some 250 published CMV-specific TCRbeta sequences. After a couple of CVID samples that produced fewer than 10,000 sequences were dropped from the analysis, roughly 42 CVID repertoires remained. This is the immuneACCESS table as TCRdb keeps it, with only in-frame sequences that have V and J called. A part of the clones is gone; compared with another copy, unresolved V genes explain less than half, and the rest is unexplained. V, J and clone size are taken as reported in that table, and D and trimming were inferred from the DNA itself. Across this sample, some 13,000 clones were tabulated and none appeared just once. The leading ten clones occupy around 6.5% of the sample.

Material: peripheral blood mononuclear cells. The clonotype was recovered from a human donor with common variable immunodeficiency. Here the chain combines TRBV29-1 and TRBJ1-2, with TRBD1 matching 7 junction bases. The CDR3 protein: CSVDPGQENYGYTF. The CDR3 bases that were read are TGCAGCGTTGACCCCGGACAGGAGAACTATGGC.